This T cell receptor (beta chain) was captured in a study of Ad26.COV2.S vaccination and SARS-CoV-2 variants. Treatment defined: around 19 received Ad26.COV2.S at low or high dose, single or two shots; 5 received placebo; per-sample allocation not given. The investigators took samples on day 63 after the first vaccine or placebo injection. Donation came from an adult in Boston who was aged 18-55 years. V shed 5 bases and J shed 0 bases, with 10 bases lying between them. Germline V gene lookup returns CDR1 SQVTM and CDR2 ANQGSEA. The CDR3 consists of 13 residues. Sequencing was performed with immunoSEQ multiplex PCR; in TCRdb, only in-frame clones are kept and a portion is missing. The sample has around 350,000 clones, 85% seen once.

The chain carries TRBV29-1 and TRBJ1-1; perhaps TRBD1 as D (6 bases). This TCR came from a person between 18 and 60 years old who received the Ad26.COV2.S COVID-19 vaccine or a placebo. The sample in question was peripheral blood, obtained in a trial of Ad26.COV2.S vaccine versus placebo. The CDR3, as DNA: TGCAGCGTTAAGGGGGGTATGAACACTGAAGCTTTCTTT. It translates to CSVKGGMNTEAFF.